The rows below give T cell receptor beta chains drawn from one sample of a study of blood T cell repertoires in COVID-19. Some clones are missing from TCRdb's copy, which holds only in-frame ones; the method was immunoSEQ multiplex PCR. This sample has some 190,000 clones, with more than 70% found just once. Sequenced material: peripheral blood. Every receptor here comes from a person aged 65-85 years with COVID-19, enrolled during active disease. Both conserved end residues are part of each CDR3. Fields, in order: J gene, D gene, V gene, clone size, CDR3 DNA, CDR3 protein. The D gene is left open where the match is weak. Clone size is shown for a subset of rows, as once, few, many or a class of expanded clone.

TRBJ1-1 | NA | TRBV6-5 | few | TGTGCCGCGGGGGGGTTAGGAGCTTTCTTT | CAAGGLGAFF
TRBJ2-3 | TRBD2 | TRBV7-2 | NA | TGTGCCAGCAGCTTGACTAGCGGTAGAGATACGCAGTATTTT | CASSLTSGRDTQYF
TRBJ1-3 | NA | TRBV6-6 | NA | TGTGCCAGCAGTTACCGGTTAGGAAACACCATATATTTT | CASSYRLGNTIYF
TRBJ1-2 | NA | TRBV12-3/TRBV12-4 | NA | TGTGCCAGCAGCCCCGCAGGGTACTATGGCTACACCTTC | CASSPAGYYGYTF
TRBJ1-1 | TRBD1 | TRBV7-9 | once | TGTGCCAGCAGCTCAACAGGGGTGACTGAAGCTTTCTTT | CASSSTGVTEAFF
TRBJ1-6 | NA | TRBV9 | NA | TGTGCCAGCAGCCCCGAGGGCGGTCTCGATTCACCCCTCCACTTT | CASSPEGGLDSPLHF
TRBJ1-1 | TRBD1 | TRBV5-1 | few | TGCGCCAGCAGCTCCACAGGGGCCGTATCTACTGAAGCTTTCTTT | CASSSTGAVSTEAFF
TRBJ2-4 | NA | TRBV6-1 | NA | TGTGCCAGCAGTGAAGAAGCAGGGGAGAATCTTGAAGTAGCCAAAAACATTCAGTACTTC | CASSEEAGENLEVAKNIQYF
TRBJ2-7 | TRBD1 | TRBV5-1 | NA | TGCGCCAGCAGCTTTGGTGGGACAGGTTGGGAGCAGTACTTC | CASSFGGTGWEQYF
TRBJ1-5 | NA | TRBV28 | NA | TGTGCCACCTTAACAGGTGCCCAGCCCCAGCATTTT | CATLTGAQPQHF